Below are 3 T cell receptor beta chains sequenced from a single sample in a study of early T cells in non-severe SARS-CoV-2 infection. TCRdb recomputed calls from the 5' RACE reads with MiXCR, one row per CDR3 protein. This sample has some 60,000 distinct CDR3 sequences; roughly 10% occur once, and the top ten carry 8% to 9%. Sequenced sample: whole blood. The receptors originated from an adult who was a healthcare worker with PCR-confirmed SARS-CoV-2 infection or an uninfected control (not recorded which).

V usage is TRBV3-1 and J usage is TRBJ2-7; the match to TRBD2 covers 9 bases. V shed 2 bases, J shed 4 bases, and the junction held 6 bases outside the gene matches. This CDR3 is 15 amino acids long. Germline CDR1 and CDR2: LGHDT and YNNKEL (reference sequence). The CDR3 here is CASSQHSGRGYEQYF. For the CDR3, the DNA is TGTGCCAGCAGCCAACATAGCGGGAGAGGTTACGAGCAGTACTTC.

This clonotype appeared a single time. The V and J genes are TRBV6-2 or TRBV6-3 and TRBJ2-7; 7 bases line up with TRBD1. This CDR3 is 13 amino acids long. CDR1 and CDR2 from the germline V gene are MNHEY and SVGEGT. Trimming removed 6 bases from V and 4 bases from J; junction bases left unmatched: 6. For the CDR3, the DNA is TGTGCCAGCAGAGAACCGGGACAGTACGAGCAGTACTTC. Translated: CASREPGQYEQYF.

This clonotype turned up a few times. The chain couples TRBV13 to TRBJ1-5, with D perhaps TRBD1 (5 bases). Germline lookup yields CDR1 PRHDT and CDR2 FYEKMQ (reference sequence). The CDR3 spans 15 residues. With 5 bases removed from V and 6 bases from J, the gap between germline ends came to 17 bases. The CDR3 is CASSTSREVGQPQHF. Here the CDR3 DNA reads TGTGCCAGCAGCACTAGCAGGGAGGTGGGTCAGCCCCAGCATTTT.